These 30 T cell receptor beta chains were all obtained from the same sample, sequenced in a study of T-cell memory formation after mild COVID-19. TCRdb used MiXCR to reprocess the 5' RACE reads, holding one entry per CDR3 protein. The repertoire consists of approximately 300,000 distinct CDR3 sequences, with less than 20% occurring once and the leading ten covering around 24%. Specimen: PBMCs or a T cell subset sorted from them (not recorded which). The receptors shown here come from a man aged 18 to 29 who had mild COVID-19 (a few samples of this study predate the infection). Cell type and time point are not known.

This clonotype was found a few times. This chain connects TRBV4-3 to TRBJ1-2; weak D call: TRBD1 (6 bases). From germline, CDR1 is LGHNA and CDR2 YSLEER. This CDR3 has 16 residues. V was clipped by 0 bases and J by 2 bases, with 13 bases between them. The CDR3 loop is CASSQEGAGANYGYTF. The CDR3 coding sequence is TGCGCCAGCAGCCAAGAGGGGGCAGGGGCGAACTATGGCTACACCTTC.

This clonotype was seen only a few times. This chain links TRBV5-6 with TRBJ2-5; the match to TRBD2 covers 12 bases. Trimming removed 4 bases from V and 5 bases from J; junction bases left unmatched: 6. There are 15 residues in the CDR3. Germline CDR1 and CDR2: SGHDT and YYEEEE. CDR3 in DNA: TGTGCCAGCAGCCCGGGACTAGCGGGTGGCGAGACCCAGTACTTC. Translated: CASSPGLAGGETQYF.

In its sample, this clonotype was seen many times. The chain couples TRBV11-2 to TRBJ2-1; D ambiguous. Trimming took off 3 bases at V and 6 bases at J, with 12 bases between the two ends. The CDR3 covers 14 residues. CDR1 and CDR2 (germline): SGHAT, FQNNGV. CDR3 nucleotides: TGTGCCAGCAGCTTGGGGTTTGTACTCAATGAGCAGTTCTTC. Translation: CASSLGFVLNEQFF.

This chain uses TRBV7-2 with TRBJ2-5, with D maybe TRBD2 (6 bases). This CDR3 comprises 14 residues. The ends were cut back, 2 bases at V and 4 bases at J, with 11 bases in the middle. Germline loops: CDR1 SGHTA, CDR2 FQGNSA. The CDR3 nucleotides read TGTGCCAGCAGCTTAACTCTAGCGAGAGAGACCCAGTACTTC. It specifies CASSLTLARETQYF.

There are a few counts of this clonotype. The V gene is TRBV6-5, the J gene TRBJ2-3; TRBD1 might be the D (5 bases). Germline CDR1 and CDR2: MNHEY and SVGAGI. V was trimmed by 5 bases and J by 2 bases, leaving 11 bases between them. The CDR3 has 14 residues. The CDR3, as DNA: TGTGCCAGCAGTGTTGACAGCTACACAGATACGCAGTATTTT. Amino acids: CASSVDSYTDTQYF.

In its sample, this clonotype was seen a few times. The CDR3 loop reads CASSYPPTVMNTEAFF. The CDR3 region has the DNA TGTGCCAGCAGTTACCCTCCGACAGTCATGAACACTGAAGCTTTCTTT. The chain employs TRBV6-6 and TRBJ1-1, with D possibly being TRBD1 (5 bases). The V and J ends lost 2 bases and 0 bases respectively, with 13 bases between them. Looked up from germline, CDR1 is MNHNY and CDR2 is SVGAGI (reference sequence). The CDR3 is 16 residues long.

The table lists this clonotype with many counts. The chain joins TRBV3-1 to TRBJ1-3; 7 nucleotides align to TRBD1. Germline V gene sequence: CDR1 LGHDT, CDR2 YNNKEL (reference sequence). V shed 6 bases and J 2 bases; nucleotides not matched to a gene: 7. The CDR3 is made up of 15 amino acids. Here the CDR3 DNA reads TGTGCCAGCAGTCAGACAGGGCATGCTGGAAACACCATATATTTT. Translated: CASSQTGHAGNTIYF.

This clonotype was found many times. The chain employs TRBV5-1 and TRBJ2-5; 9 bases line up with TRBD2. The CDR3 is 15 residues long. Germline trimming cut 4 bases from V and 5 bases from J; bases unmatched to any gene: 9. The germline gives CDR1 SGHRS, CDR2 YFSETQ. The DNA for the CDR3 is TGCGCCAGCAGCCTGGGACTAGCTGGTGGGGAGACCCAGTACTTC. Translated: CASSLGLAGGETQYF.

This clonotype was found many times. J is TRBJ2-2 and V is TRBV7-9, with D perhaps matching TRBD2 (5 bases). The CDR3 spans 15 residues. Germline V gene data show CDR1 as SEHNR and CDR2 as FQNEAQ (reference sequence). V lost 5 bases and J 1 base, leaving 11 bases between the germline ends. CDR3 residues: CASSVTSGNTGELFF. The CDR3, as DNA: TGTGCCAGCAGCGTAACCAGCGGGAACACCGGGGAGCTGTTTTTT.

This clonotype was detected a few times. The chain is built from TRBV6-2 or TRBV6-3 and TRBJ1-5; D is ambiguous. The V end was cut by 3 bases, the J end by 2 bases, with 8 bases between. Germline CDR1 MNHEY, CDR2 SVGEGT. This CDR3 comprises 14 residues. CDR3 coding DNA: TGTGCCAGCAGTTATACCCAGGGCAATCAGCCCCAGCATTTT. Its protein product is CASSYTQGNQPQHF.

The CDR3 protein is CASSPRDRGWETQYF. In DNA form, the CDR3 reads TGTGCCAGCAGCCCCCGGGACAGGGGATGGGAGACCCAGTACTTC. The chain couples TRBV7-9 to TRBJ2-5, with 10 bases lining up with TRBD1. The germline gives CDR1 SEHNR, CDR2 FQNEAQ (reference sequence). The CDR3 sequence is 15 residues long. With V trimmed by 5 bases and J by 5 bases, 8 bases remained unmatched.

This clonotype came up a few times. The J gene is TRBJ2-5, the V gene TRBV29-1; 7 bases align to TRBD1. Germline-derived CDR1 and CDR2 are SQVTM and ANQGSEA. The length of the CDR3 is 15 residues. Trimming took 3 bases from V and 5 from J; bases not matched to a gene: 12. The chain's CDR3 is CSVEPRDSPPETQYF. The CDR3 nucleotides are TGCAGCGTTGAGCCCAGGGACAGCCCGCCGGAGACCCAGTACTTC.

This chain links TRBV6-5 with TRBJ1-2; TRBD1 matches at 8 bases. This CDR3 spans 13 amino acids. CDR1 and CDR2 (germline): MNHEY, SVGAGI. V was pared by 6 bases and J by 6 bases, with 6 bases of the junction left unmatched. For the CDR3, the DNA is TGTGCCAGCAGCCTTCCAGGGGGCCATGGCTACACCTTC. As protein: CASSLPGGHGYTF.

This chain connects TRBV28 to TRBJ2-3, with 8 bases that match TRBD1. CDR1 and CDR2 from the germline V gene are MDHEN and SYDVKM. Trimming cost V 2 bases and J 3 bases; bases outside gene matches: 7. This CDR3 contains 16 residues. CDR3: CASSLRRDRRTDTQYF. The CDR3 nucleotides read TGTGCCAGCAGTTTACGCCGGGACAGGAGAACAGATACGCAGTATTTT.

There are a few counts of this clonotype. The chain combines TRBV15 with TRBJ1-2, with 7 bases that match TRBD1. This CDR3 spans 12 amino acids. The V gene end was trimmed by 5 bases and the J gene end by 5 bases; junction bases not matched to a gene: 2. Germline V gene data show CDR1 as LNHNV and CDR2 as YYDKDF (reference sequence). The CDR3 sequence is CATSRQGYGYTF. For the CDR3, the DNA is TGTGCCACCAGCCGACAGGGTTATGGCTACACCTTC.

This clonotype has ten or more counts. This chain connects TRBV12-3 or TRBV12-4 to TRBJ1-6; the D gene is possibly TRBD1 (5 bases). The V and J ends lost 3 bases and 10 bases respectively, with 16 bases between them. The CDR3 has 15 residues. CDR3 bases: TGTGCCAGCAGTTTTAGGGGTTTGCTCGGATCACCCCTCCACTTT. It encodes CASSFRGLLGSPLHF.

This clonotype was seen a few times. The chain joins TRBV12-3 or TRBV12-4 to TRBJ2-3; 8 bases align to TRBD2. The CDR3 length is 13 residues. V lost 3 bases to trimming and J lost 5 bases; unmatched junction nucleotides: 1. The CDR3, as DNA: TGTGCCAGCAGTTTCCGGGGGGGAGATACGCAGTATTTT. Protein product: CASSFRGGDTQYF.

The table lists this clonotype with many counts. The J gene is TRBJ2-7, the V gene TRBV5-1; a possible D gene is TRBD2 (6 bases). V lost 0 bases, J lost 3 bases, and 7 bases lay in between. The CDR3 runs to 13 residues. CDR1 and CDR2 from the germline V gene are SGHRS and YFSETQ. DNA for the CDR3: TGCGCCAGCAGCTTGGGGACTAACTACGAGCAGTACGTC. Protein product: CASSLGTNYEQYV.

This clonotype was observed a handful of times. The CDR3 loop is CASSLGQGGYEQYV. In nucleotides, the CDR3 is TGTGCCAGCAGCCTAGGACAGGGCGGCTACGAGCAGTACGTC. This chain uses TRBV13 with TRBJ2-7; the match to TRBD1 covers 8 bases. The CDR3 covers 14 residues. Germline-derived CDR1 and CDR2 are PRHDT and FYEKMQ (reference sequence).

A few counts support this clonotype. The chain joins TRBV9 to TRBJ2-7, with D possibly being TRBD2 (9 bases). CDR3 length equals 17 residues. In germline, CDR1 is SGDLS, CDR2 YYNGEE. V was trimmed by 0 bases and J by 5 bases, leaving 21 bases between them. The DNA for the CDR3 is TGTGCCAGCAGCGTAGGAGATAGCGGGGGCAGGGGGCACGAGCAGTACGTC. This translates into CASSVGDSGGRGHEQYV.

The J gene is TRBJ1-5, the V gene TRBV27, with a possible D match to TRBD1 (5 bases). The germline V gene encodes CDR1 MNHEY and CDR2 SMNVEV (reference sequence). V lost 0 bases and J lost 9, with 12 bases in between. The CDR3 totals 14 residues. The CDR3 DNA reads TGTGCCAGCAGTTTATCGGCAGGGTCTCGGCCCCAGCATTTT. Translation gives CASSLSAGSRPQHF.

V usage is TRBV20-1 and J usage is TRBJ2-5; perhaps TRBD2 as D (6 bases). The CDR3 extends over 11 amino acids. V lost 3 bases to trimming and J lost 5 bases, with 7 bases between them. CDR1 DFQATT and CDR2 SNEGSKA come from the germline V gene (reference sequence). CDR3 amino acids: CSASGGETQYF. The CDR3 DNA sequence: TGCAGTGCTAGCGGGGGTGAGACCCAGTACTTC.

This clonotype was recorded a few times. The chain combines TRBV13 with TRBJ2-5; 14 nucleotides match TRBD2. CDR3 length: 16 amino acids. J gave up 9 bases and V 3 bases, and 9 bases lay outside the gene matches. Germline loops: CDR1 PRHDT, CDR2 FYEKMQ (reference sequence). CDR3 coding DNA: TGTGCCAGCAGCTTGGGACTAGCGGGGGCCGAGGGGTCCCAGTACTTC. Its protein product is CASSLGLAGAEGSQYF. Looking up the rest from reference TRBV13 and TRBJ2-5 gives the full variable domain: AAGVIQSPRHLIKEKRETATLKCYPIPRHDTVYWYQQGPGQDPQFLISFYEKMQSDKGSIPDRFSAQQFSDYHSELNMSSLELGDSALYFCASSLGLAGAEGSQYFGPGTRLLVL.

In this sample, this clonotype turned up a few times. The chain carries TRBV20-1 and TRBJ1-2; D possibly corresponds to TRBD1 (5 bases). Deletions cut 0 bases from V and 0 bases from J, with 5 bases between. The length of the CDR3 is 13 residues. Germline lookup yields CDR1 DFQATT and CDR2 SNEGSKA (reference sequence). CDR3 sequence: CSAREQANYGYTF. CDR3 sequence (DNA): TGCAGTGCTAGAGAACAGGCTAACTATGGCTACACCTTC.

The chain has TRBV9 and TRBJ2-1; 8 bases map to TRBD1. Germline CDR1 SGDLS, CDR2 YYNGEE. CDR3 length equals 14 residues. With 3 bases clipped from V and 8 bases from J, the junction kept 7 bases outside the gene matches. The CDR3 reads CASSAMDRADEQFF. The CDR3 DNA reads as TGTGCCAGCAGCGCCATGGACAGGGCGGATGAGCAGTTCTTC.

In its sample, this clonotype was seen a few times. The V gene is TRBV20-1, the J gene TRBJ2-5; 15 nucleotides line up with TRBD2. Germline V gives CDR1 DFQATT, CDR2 SNEGSKA (reference sequence). The CDR3 has 16 residues. J lost 4 bases, V lost 5 bases, and 8 bases had no gene match. CDR3 region: CSAGLAGGPGLETQYF. CDR3 in DNA: TGCAGTGCTGGACTAGCGGGGGGGCCTGGGTTAGAGACCCAGTACTTC.

This clonotype was seen a few times. This rearrangement joins TRBV18 to TRBJ2-5; TRBD2 aligns across 11 bases. Germline V lookup: CDR1 KGHSH, CDR2 LQKENI. CDR3 length: 16 amino acids. Trimming removed 1 base from V and 2 bases from J; junction bases left unmatched: 3. CDR3: CASSPLGTSGQETQYF. The CDR3 region has the DNA TGTGCCAGCTCACCACTTGGGACTAGCGGACAAGAGACCCAGTACTTC.

The gene calls are TRBV6-2 or TRBV6-3 and TRBJ1-5; D remains ambiguous. The CDR3 is made up of 14 amino acids. Trimming left V 6 bases short and J 3 bases short, with 12 bases between. Germline CDR1 and CDR2: MNHEY and SVGEGT. The CDR3: CASRSHSFNQPQHF. CDR3 bases: TGTGCCAGCAGATCCCACAGTTTCAATCAGCCCCAGCATTTT.

This clonotype was detected only a few times. This chain uses TRBV2 with TRBJ2-1; 8 nucleotides agree with TRBD2. V dropped 6 bases and J dropped 9; count of bases not matched to a gene: 7. Germline assignment: CDR1 SNHLY and CDR2 FYNNEI. This CDR3 has 13 amino acids. CDR3 region: CASRSGGQGEQFF. CDR3 coding DNA: TGTGCCAGCAGGTCGGGGGGGCAGGGTGAGCAGTTCTTC.

This clonotype was counted between two and nine times. The chain joins TRBV18 to TRBJ1-6; TRBD1 matches 10 bases. The CDR3 length is 15 residues. CDR1 is KGHSH and CDR2 is LQKENI in the germline V gene. The V segment lost 4 bases and the J segment 8 bases; nucleotides outside the gene matches: 5. In DNA form, the CDR3 reads TGTGCCAGCTCACGCTCCGGGACAGGGGATTCACCCCTCCACTTT. This codes for CASSRSGTGDSPLHF.